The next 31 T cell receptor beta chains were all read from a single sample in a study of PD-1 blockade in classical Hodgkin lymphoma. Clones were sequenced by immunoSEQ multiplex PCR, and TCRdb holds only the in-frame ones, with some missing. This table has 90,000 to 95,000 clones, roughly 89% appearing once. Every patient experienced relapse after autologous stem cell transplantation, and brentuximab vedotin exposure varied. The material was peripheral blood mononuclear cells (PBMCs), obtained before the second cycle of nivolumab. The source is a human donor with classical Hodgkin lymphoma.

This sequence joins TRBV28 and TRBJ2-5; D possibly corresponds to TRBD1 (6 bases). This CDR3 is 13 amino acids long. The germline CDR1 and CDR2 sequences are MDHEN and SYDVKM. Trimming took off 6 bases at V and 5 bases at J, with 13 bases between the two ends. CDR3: CASSRDRQETQYF. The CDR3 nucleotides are TGTGCCAGCAGCCGAGACAGGCAGGAGACCCAGTACTTC. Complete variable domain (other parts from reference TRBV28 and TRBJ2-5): DVKVTQSSRYLVKRTGEKVFLECVQDMDHENMFWYRQDPGLGLRLIYFSYDVKMKEKGDIPEGYSVSREKKERFSLILESASTNQTSMYLCASSRDRQETQYFGPGTRLLVL.

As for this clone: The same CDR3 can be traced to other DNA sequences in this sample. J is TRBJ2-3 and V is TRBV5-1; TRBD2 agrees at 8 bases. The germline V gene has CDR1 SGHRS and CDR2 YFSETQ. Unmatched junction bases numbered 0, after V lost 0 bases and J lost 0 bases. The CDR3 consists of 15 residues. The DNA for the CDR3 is TGCGCCAGCAGCTTGGCTAGCGGGAGCACAGATACGCAGTATTTT. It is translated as CASSLASGSTDTQYF.

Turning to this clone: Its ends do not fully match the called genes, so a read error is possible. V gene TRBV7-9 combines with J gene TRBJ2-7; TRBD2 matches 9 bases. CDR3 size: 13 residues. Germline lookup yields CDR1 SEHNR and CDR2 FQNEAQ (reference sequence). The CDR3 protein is CASSLAGSYEQYF. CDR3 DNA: TGTGCCAGCAGCCTAGCGGGATCTTACGAGCAGTACTTC. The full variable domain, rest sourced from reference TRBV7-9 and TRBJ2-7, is DTGVSQNPRHKITKRGQNVTFRCDPISEHNRLYWYRQTLGQGPEFLTYFQNEAQLEKSRLLSDRFSAERPKGSFSTLEIQRTEQGDSAMYLCASSLAGSYEQYFGPGTRLTVT.

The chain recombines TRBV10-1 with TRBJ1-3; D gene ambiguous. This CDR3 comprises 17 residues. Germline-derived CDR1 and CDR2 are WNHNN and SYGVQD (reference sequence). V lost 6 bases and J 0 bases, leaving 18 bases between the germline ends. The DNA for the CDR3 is TGCGCCAGCAGCCCCGGTGCAGACCAGTCCTCTGGAAACACCATATATTTT. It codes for CASSPGADQSSGNTIYF.

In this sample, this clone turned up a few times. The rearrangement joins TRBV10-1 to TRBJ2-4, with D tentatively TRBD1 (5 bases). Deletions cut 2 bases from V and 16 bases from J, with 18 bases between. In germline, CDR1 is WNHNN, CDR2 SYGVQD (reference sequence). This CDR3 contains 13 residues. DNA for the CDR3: TGCGCCAGCAGTGAGCATTCCAGGGCGGCGGTCTACTTC. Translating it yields CASSEHSRAAVYF.

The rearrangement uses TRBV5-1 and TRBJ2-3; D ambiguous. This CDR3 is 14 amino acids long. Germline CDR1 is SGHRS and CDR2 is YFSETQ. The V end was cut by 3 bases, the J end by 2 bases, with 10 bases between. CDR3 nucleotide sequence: TGCGCCAGCAGCTCCGGTGGGGACACAGATACGCAGTATTTT. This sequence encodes CASSSGGDTDTQYF.

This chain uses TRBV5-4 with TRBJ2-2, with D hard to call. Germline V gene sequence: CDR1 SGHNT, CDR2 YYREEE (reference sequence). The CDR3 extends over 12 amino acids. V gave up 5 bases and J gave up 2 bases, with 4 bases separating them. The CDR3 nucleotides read TGTGCCAGCAGTTACAACACCGGGGAGCTGTTTTTT. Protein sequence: CASSYNTGELFF.

The CDR3 DNA follows: TGTGCCAGCAGCGTGAGCGGGAGGCCTACCGGGGAGCTGTTTTTT. Protein sequence: CASSVSGRPTGELFF. The rearrangement links TRBV9 to TRBJ2-2, with 9 bases lining up with TRBD2. The CDR3 consists of 15 residues. Germline V gene data show CDR1 as SGDLS and CDR2 as YYNGEE. The junction had 4 bases not matched to a gene; V was cut back by 2 bases and J by 5 bases.

CDR3 nucleotide sequence: TGTGCCAGCAGCTTACAGGGATTGGGGACCAAAAACATTCAGTACTTC. It codes for CASSLQGLGTKNIQYF. The chain carries TRBV5-4 and TRBJ2-4; D possibly corresponds to TRBD1 (6 bases). Trimming left V 2 bases short and J 2 bases short, with 14 bases between. Germline V gives CDR1 SGHNT, CDR2 YYREEE (reference sequence). The CDR3 runs to 16 residues.

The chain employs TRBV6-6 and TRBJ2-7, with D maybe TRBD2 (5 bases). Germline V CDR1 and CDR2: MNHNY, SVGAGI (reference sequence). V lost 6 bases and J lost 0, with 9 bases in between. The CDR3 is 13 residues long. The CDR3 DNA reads TGTGCCAGCAGCAGAACTAGCTCCTACGAGCAGTACTTC. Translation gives CASSRTSSYEQYF.

CDR3 sequence reads: CASSQRAGTGELFF. CDR3 sequence (DNA): TGTGCCAGCAGCCAGCGGGCGGGCACCGGGGAGCTGTTTTTT. The rearrangement links TRBV5-6 to TRBJ2-2; weak D call: TRBD2 (6 bases). V gave up 4 bases and J gave up 4 bases, with 11 bases separating them. This CDR3 contains 14 residues. Looked up from germline, CDR1 is SGHDT and CDR2 is YYEEEE.

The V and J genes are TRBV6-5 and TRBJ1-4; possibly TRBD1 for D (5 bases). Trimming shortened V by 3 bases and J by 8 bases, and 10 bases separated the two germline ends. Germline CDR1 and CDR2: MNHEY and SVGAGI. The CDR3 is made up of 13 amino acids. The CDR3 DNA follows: TGTGCCAGCAGTTATGGGGGAGGGGAAAAACTGTTTTTT. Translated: CASSYGGGEKLFF.

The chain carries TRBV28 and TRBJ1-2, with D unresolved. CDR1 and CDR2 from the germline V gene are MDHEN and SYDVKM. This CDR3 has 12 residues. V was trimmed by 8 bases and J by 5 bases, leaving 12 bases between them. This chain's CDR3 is CASGGSFYGYTF. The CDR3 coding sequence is TGTGCCAGCGGTGGGAGTTTTTATGGCTACACCTTC.

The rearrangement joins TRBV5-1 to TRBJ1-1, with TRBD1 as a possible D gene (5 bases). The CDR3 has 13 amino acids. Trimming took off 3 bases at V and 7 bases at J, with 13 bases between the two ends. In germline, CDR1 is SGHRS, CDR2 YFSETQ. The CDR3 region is CASSWGDSYEAFF. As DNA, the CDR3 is TGCGCCAGCAGCTGGGGCGACAGCTATGAAGCTTTCTTT.

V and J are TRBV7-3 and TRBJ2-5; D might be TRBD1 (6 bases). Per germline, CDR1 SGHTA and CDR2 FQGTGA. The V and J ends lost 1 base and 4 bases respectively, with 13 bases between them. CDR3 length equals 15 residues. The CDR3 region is CASSLIVSDRETQYF. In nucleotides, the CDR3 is TGTGCCAGCAGCTTAATTGTGTCGGACAGAGAGACCCAGTACTTC.

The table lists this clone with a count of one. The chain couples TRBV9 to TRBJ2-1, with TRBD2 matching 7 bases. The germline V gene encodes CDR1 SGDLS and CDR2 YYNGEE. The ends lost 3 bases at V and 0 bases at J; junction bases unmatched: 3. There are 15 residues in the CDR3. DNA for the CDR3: TGTGCCAGCAGCGACGGGACTAACTCCTACAATGAGCAGTTCTTC. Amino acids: CASSDGTNSYNEQFF.

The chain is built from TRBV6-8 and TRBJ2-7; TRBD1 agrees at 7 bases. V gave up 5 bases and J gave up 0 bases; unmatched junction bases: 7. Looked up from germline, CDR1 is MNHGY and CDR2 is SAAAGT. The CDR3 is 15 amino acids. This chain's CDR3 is CASSHGTADSYEQYF. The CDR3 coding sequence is TGTGCCAGCAGTCACGGGACAGCAGACTCCTACGAGCAGTACTTC.

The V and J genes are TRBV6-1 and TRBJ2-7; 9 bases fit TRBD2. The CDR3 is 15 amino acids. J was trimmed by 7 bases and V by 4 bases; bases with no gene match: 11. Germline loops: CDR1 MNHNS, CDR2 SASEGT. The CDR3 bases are TGTGCCAGCAGTGGTGGACTAGCGCTCTTTCTGGAGCAGTACTTC. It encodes CASSGGLALFLEQYF.

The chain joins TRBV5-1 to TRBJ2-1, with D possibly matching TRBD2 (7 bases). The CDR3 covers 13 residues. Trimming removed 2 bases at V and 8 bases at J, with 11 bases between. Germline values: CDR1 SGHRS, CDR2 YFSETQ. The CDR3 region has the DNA TGCGCCAGCAGCTTAGGGGGGGCGGATGAGCAGTTCTTC. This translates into CASSLGGADEQFF. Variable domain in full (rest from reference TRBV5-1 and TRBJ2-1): KAGVTQTPRYLIKTRGQQVTLSCSPISGHRSVSWYQQTPGQGLQFLFEYFSETQRNKGNFPGRFSGRQFSNSRSEMNVSTLELGDSALYLCASSLGGADEQFFGPGTRLTVL.

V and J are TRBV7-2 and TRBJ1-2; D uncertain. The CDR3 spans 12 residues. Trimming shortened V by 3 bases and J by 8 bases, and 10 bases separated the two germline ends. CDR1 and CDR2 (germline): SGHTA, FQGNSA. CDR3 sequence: CASSLAEEGYTF. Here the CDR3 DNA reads TGTGCCAGCAGCTTGGCAGAAGAGGGCTACACCTTC.

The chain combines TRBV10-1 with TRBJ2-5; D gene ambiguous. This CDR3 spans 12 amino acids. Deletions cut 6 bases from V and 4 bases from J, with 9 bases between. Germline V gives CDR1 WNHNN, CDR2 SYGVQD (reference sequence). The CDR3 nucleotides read TGCGCCAGCAGCCGGACCGGAGAGACCCAGTACTTC. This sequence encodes CASSRTGETQYF.

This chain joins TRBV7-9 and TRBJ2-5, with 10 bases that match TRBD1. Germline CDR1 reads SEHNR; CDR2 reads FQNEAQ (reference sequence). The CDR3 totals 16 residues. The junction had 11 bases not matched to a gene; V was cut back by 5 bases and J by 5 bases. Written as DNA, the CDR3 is TGTGCCAGCAGCCCCACCCTGGGACAGGGGAGGGAGACCCAGTACTTC. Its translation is CASSPTLGQGRETQYF.

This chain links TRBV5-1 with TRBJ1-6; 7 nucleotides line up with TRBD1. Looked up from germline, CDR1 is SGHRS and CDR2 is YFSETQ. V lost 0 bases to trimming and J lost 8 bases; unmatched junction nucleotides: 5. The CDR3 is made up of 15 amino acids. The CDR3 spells CASSLGGTADSPLHF. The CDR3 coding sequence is TGCGCCAGCAGCTTGGGGGGGACAGCCGATTCACCCCTCCACTTT.

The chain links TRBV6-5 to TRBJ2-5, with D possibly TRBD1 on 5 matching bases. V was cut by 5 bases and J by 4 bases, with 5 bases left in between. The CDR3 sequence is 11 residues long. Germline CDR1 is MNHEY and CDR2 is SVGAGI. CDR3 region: CASSTGETQYF. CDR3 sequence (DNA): TGTGCCAGCAGTACAGGAGAGACCCAGTACTTC.

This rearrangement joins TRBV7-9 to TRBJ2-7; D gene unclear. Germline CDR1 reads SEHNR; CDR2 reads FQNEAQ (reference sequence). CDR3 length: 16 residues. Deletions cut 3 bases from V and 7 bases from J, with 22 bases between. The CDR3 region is CASSFPLAEWGDEQYF. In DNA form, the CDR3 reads TGTGCCAGCAGCTTCCCCCTGGCGGAGTGGGGTGATGAGCAGTACTTC. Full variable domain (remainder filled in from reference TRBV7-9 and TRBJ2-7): DTGVSQNPRHKITKRGQNVTFRCDPISEHNRLYWYRQTLGQGPEFLTYFQNEAQLEKSRLLSDRFSAERPKGSFSTLEIQRTEQGDSAMYLCASSFPLAEWGDEQYFGPGTRLTVT.

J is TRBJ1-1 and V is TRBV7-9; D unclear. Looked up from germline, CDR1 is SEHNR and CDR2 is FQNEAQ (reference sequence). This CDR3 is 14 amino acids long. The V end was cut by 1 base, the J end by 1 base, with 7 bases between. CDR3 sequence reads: CASSLEWANTEAFF. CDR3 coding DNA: TGTGCCAGCAGCTTAGAGTGGGCGAACACTGAAGCTTTCTTT.

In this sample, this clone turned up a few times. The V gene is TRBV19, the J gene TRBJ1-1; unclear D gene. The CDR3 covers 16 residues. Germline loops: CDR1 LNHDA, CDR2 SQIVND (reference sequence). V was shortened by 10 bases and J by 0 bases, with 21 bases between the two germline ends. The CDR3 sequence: CATQPGRDLLNTEAFF. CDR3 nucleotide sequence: TGTGCCACCCAACCGGGTAGGGATTTATTGAACACTGAAGCTTTCTTT.

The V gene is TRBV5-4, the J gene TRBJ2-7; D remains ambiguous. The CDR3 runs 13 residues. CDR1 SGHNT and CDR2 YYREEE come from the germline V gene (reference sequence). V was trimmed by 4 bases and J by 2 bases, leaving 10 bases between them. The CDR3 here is CASSHSAPYEQYF. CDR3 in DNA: TGTGCCAGCAGCCACTCCGCCCCCTACGAGCAGTACTTC.

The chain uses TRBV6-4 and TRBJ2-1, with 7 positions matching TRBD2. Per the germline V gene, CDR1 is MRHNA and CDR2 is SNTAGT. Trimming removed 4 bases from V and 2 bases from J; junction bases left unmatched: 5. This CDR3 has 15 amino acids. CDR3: CASSVEGLPYNEQFF. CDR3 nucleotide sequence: TGTGCCAGCAGTGTCGAGGGACTACCCTACAATGAGCAGTTCTTC.

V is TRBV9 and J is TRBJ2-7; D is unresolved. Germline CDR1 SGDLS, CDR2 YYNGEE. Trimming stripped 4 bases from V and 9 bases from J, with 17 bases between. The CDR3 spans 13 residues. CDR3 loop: CASSLEGSGVQYF. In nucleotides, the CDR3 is TGTGCCAGCAGCTTAGAAGGGTCTGGGGTGCAGTACTTC.

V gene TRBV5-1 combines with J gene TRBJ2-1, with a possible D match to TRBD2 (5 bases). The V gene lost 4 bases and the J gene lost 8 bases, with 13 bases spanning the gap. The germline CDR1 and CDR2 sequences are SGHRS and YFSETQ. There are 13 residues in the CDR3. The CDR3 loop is CASSVGKIDEQFF. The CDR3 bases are TGCGCCAGCAGCGTCGGGAAGATCGATGAGCAGTTCTTC.